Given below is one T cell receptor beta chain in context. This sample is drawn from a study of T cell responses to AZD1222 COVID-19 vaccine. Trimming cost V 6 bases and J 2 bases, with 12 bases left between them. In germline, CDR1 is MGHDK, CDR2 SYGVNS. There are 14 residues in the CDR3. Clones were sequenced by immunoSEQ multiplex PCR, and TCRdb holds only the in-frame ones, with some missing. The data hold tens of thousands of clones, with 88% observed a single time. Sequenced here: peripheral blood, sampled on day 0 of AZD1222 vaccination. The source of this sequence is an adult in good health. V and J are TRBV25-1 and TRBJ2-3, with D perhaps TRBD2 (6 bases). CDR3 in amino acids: CASREAGYTDTQYF. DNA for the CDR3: TGTGCCAGCAGGGAGGCGGGATACACAGATACGCAGTATTTT.